This T cell receptor beta chain was profiled in a study of CD8+CD57+ T cells in acquired aplastic anemia. Genomic DNA acted as the template from which TCR beta VDJ combination and CDR3 sequence profiling were carried out. TCRdb reprocessed the reads with MiXCR, giving one entry per CDR3 protein. The sample includes roughly 80,000 distinct CDR3 sequences, less than 85% seen only once; the top ten take about four fifths. Sequencing was done on patients that had shown CD8+CD57+ cell expansion by flow cytometry. The CDR3 contains 13 residues. Per germline, CDR1 SGHVS and CDR2 FNYEAQ. Trimming pared 0 bases from V and 4 bases from J, leaving 5 bases between. Findings and limits, study-wide: Between patients and controls, over 25 CD8+ CDR3 sequences were found in common.

With respect to this clonotype: Its matching antigen is unknown.

Sample: sorted CD4+, CD8+, or CD8+CD57+ T cells (not recorded which) from PBMCs. The origin of this receptor is a human donor with aplastic anemia. The chain links TRBV7-6 to TRBJ2-3; no clear D gene. CDR3 amino acids: CASSLAIPDTQYF. CDR3 in DNA: TGTGCCAGCAGCTTAGCTATCCCAGATACGCAGTATTTT.